One sample yielded the 22 T cell receptor beta chains listed below, sequenced in a study of T cells in localized non-small cell lung cancer. TCRdb keeps only in-frame clones here, not all; method: immunoSEQ multiplex PCR. The sample consists of under 30,000 clones, roughly nine tenths of them appearing once. The source was peripheral blood, collected before any cancer treatment. These receptors all come from a woman between 40 and 69 years old with stage I lung adenocarcinoma.

The rearrangement links TRBV30 to TRBJ1-4; TRBD1 aligns across 7 bases. The CDR3 is made up of 12 amino acids. Germline CDR1 is GTSNPN and CDR2 is SVGIG (reference sequence). Trimming removed 1 base from V and 10 bases from J; junction bases left unmatched: 3. CDR3 amino acids: CAWSAQGGKLFF. In DNA, the CDR3 is TGTGCCTGGAGTGCCCAGGGGGGAAAACTGTTTTTT. The variable domain in full, with the rest retrieved from reference TRBV30 and TRBJ1-4, is SQTIHQWPATLVQPVGSPLSLECTVEGTSNPNLYWYRQAAGRGLQLLFYSVGIGQISSEVPQNLSASRPQDRQFILSSKKLLLSDSGFYLCAWSAQGGKLFFGSGTQLSVL.

In its sample, this clone was seen a few times. V is TRBV2 and J is TRBJ2-5; TRBD1 aligns across 7 bases. The CDR3 sequence is 12 residues long. After removal of 7 bases from V and 5 bases from J, the junction contained 4 bases not matched to a gene. CDR1 is SNHLY and CDR2 is FYNNEI in the germline V gene. CDR3 residues: CASISTGETQYF. CDR3 sequence (DNA): TGTGCCAGCATCTCGACAGGGGAGACCCAGTACTTC.

This clone is medium-sized (0.01 to 0.1%) by share. The chain employs TRBV15 and TRBJ2-7, with a possible D match to TRBD1 (6 bases). In germline, CDR1 is LNHNV, CDR2 YYDKDF (reference sequence). The CDR3 runs 14 residues. V lost 0 bases to trimming and J lost 5 bases, with 11 bases between them. This chain's CDR3 is CATSRELGGHEQYF. The CDR3 nucleotides are TGTGCCACCAGCAGAGAACTAGGGGGTCACGAGCAGTACTTC.

CDR3: CASSLDSLPGELFF. The CDR3 DNA is TGTGCCAGCAGCTTAGATTCCCTCCCCGGGGAGCTGTTTTTT. The genes are TRBV7-8 and TRBJ2-2; unclear D gene. The V gene lost 1 base and the J gene lost 6 bases, with 9 bases spanning the gap. The germline CDR1 and CDR2 sequences are SGHVS and FQNEAQ. The CDR3 has 14 residues.

The chain recombines TRBV18 with TRBJ2-2; 8 positions match TRBD2. Germline V gives CDR1 KGHSH, CDR2 LQKENI. CDR3 length equals 17 residues. Trimming removed 0 bases from V and 4 bases from J; junction bases left unmatched: 7. The CDR3 DNA reads TGTGCCAGCTCACCACCTACCACCGGGGGGGTCACCGGGGAGCTGTTTTTT. It codes for CASSPPTTGGVTGELFF.

The J gene is TRBJ2-5, the V gene TRBV6-5; D gene ambiguous. The V end lost 5 bases, the J end lost 3 bases, and 4 bases lay between the germline ends. CDR1 MNHEY and CDR2 SVGAGI come from the germline V gene. This CDR3 has 11 residues. As DNA, the CDR3 is TGTGCCAGCAGTCCTAAAGAGACCCAGTACTTC. Translating gives CASSPKETQYF.

V gene TRBV10-3 combines with J gene TRBJ1-1; 7 bases line up with TRBD1. Germline V lookup: CDR1 ENHRY, CDR2 SYGVKD. J was trimmed by 4 bases and V by 3 bases; bases with no gene match: 5. This CDR3 region has 14 residues. CDR3 amino acids: CAISDPTGSTEAFF. CDR3 nucleotide sequence: TGTGCCATCAGTGACCCGACAGGGAGCACTGAAGCTTTCTTT.

The J gene is TRBJ2-3, the V gene TRBV19; 7 positions match TRBD1. This CDR3 spans 13 amino acids. CDR1 LNHDA and CDR2 SQIVND come from the germline V gene (reference sequence). Trimming cost V 10 bases and J 4 bases; bases outside gene matches: 8. The CDR3 is CATRDRGPDTQYF. The CDR3 DNA sequence: TGTGCCACTAGGGACAGAGGACCAGATACGCAGTATTTT.

V and J are TRBV2 and TRBJ1-2; 8 bases map to TRBD1. The germline gives CDR1 SNHLY, CDR2 FYNNEI. The CDR3 covers 14 residues. V lost 5 bases, J lost 4 bases, and 6 bases stayed unmatched. The CDR3 sequence: CASSLGQGGYGYTF. The CDR3 DNA is TGTGCCAGCAGTCTTGGACAGGGCGGCTATGGCTACACCTTC.

This clone appeared once. The gene calls are TRBV5-6 and TRBJ2-1; 8 bases line up with TRBD1. V dropped 2 bases and J dropped 7; count of bases not matched to a gene: 2. The germline V gene encodes CDR1 SGHDT and CDR2 YYEEEE. The CDR3 is made up of 13 amino acids. CDR3 in amino acids: CASSLDRGNEQFF. Written as DNA, the CDR3 is TGTGCCAGCAGCTTAGACAGGGGTAATGAGCAGTTCTTC.

The CDR3: CASSGLWEQYF. The DNA for the CDR3 is TGTGCCAGCAGCGGTCTTTGGGAGCAGTACTTC. The J gene is TRBJ2-7, the V gene TRBV11-2; D not certain. The CDR3 is 11 residues long. Germline V gives CDR1 SGHAT, CDR2 FQNNGV. The ends were cut back, 5 bases at V and 7 bases at J, with 9 bases in the middle. Combining the CDR3 with reference TRBV11-2 and TRBJ2-7 gives the whole variable domain EAGVAQSPRYKIIEKRQSVAFWCNPISGHATLYWYQQILGQGPKLLIQFQNNGVVDDSQLPKDRFSAERLKGVDSTLKIQPAKLEDSAVYLCASSGLWEQYFGPGTRLTVT.

The chain has TRBV30 and TRBJ1-1, with D possibly being TRBD1 (6 bases). V lost 4 bases and J lost 5, with 14 bases in between. The CDR3 runs to 13 residues. Looked up from germline, CDR1 is GTSNPN and CDR2 is SVGIG (reference sequence). CDR3 amino acids: CAWNVQGLTEAFF. CDR3 nucleotides: TGTGCCTGGAACGTCCAGGGGTTGACTGAAGCTTTCTTT.

The chain joins TRBV19 to TRBJ2-1; TRBD2 matches 8 bases. CDR1 and CDR2 (germline): LNHDA, SQIVND (reference sequence). CDR3 size: 15 residues. Germline trimming cut 3 bases from V and 5 bases from J; bases unmatched to any gene: 6. This chain's CDR3 is CASSIGLAGHNEQFF. Written as DNA, the CDR3 is TGTGCCAGTAGTATTGGGCTAGCGGGCCACAATGAGCAGTTCTTC.

The chain is built from TRBV10-1 and TRBJ2-5, with unresolved D. V gave up 7 bases and J gave up 5 bases, with 2 bases separating them. The CDR3 runs to 9 residues. Germline V gives CDR1 WNHNN, CDR2 SYGVQD (reference sequence). The CDR3 region is CASKETQYF. Here the CDR3 DNA reads TGCGCCAGCAAGGAGACCCAGTACTTC.

The chain is built from TRBV6-1 and TRBJ2-7; 9 bases agree with TRBD1. V was clipped by 1 base and J by 2 bases; unmatched bases: 3. This CDR3 is 15 amino acids long. Germline loops: CDR1 MNHNS, CDR2 SASEGT. CDR3 region: CASSEGGQGTYEQYF. CDR3 coding DNA: TGTGCCAGCAGTGAAGGGGGACAGGGCACCTACGAGCAGTACTTC.

The chain couples TRBV28 to TRBJ2-1; 12 bases map to TRBD1. After removal of 6 bases from V and 8 bases from J, the junction contained 8 bases not matched to a gene. CDR1 is MDHEN, CDR2 SYDVKM, per germline. There are 15 residues in the CDR3. Here the CDR3 reads CASSRDRGRRDEQFF. Here the CDR3 DNA reads TGTGCCAGCAGCAGGGACAGGGGGCGTAGGGATGAGCAGTTCTTC.

The chain combines TRBV18 with TRBJ2-2; D could derive from TRBD1 or TRBD2 (5 bases each). The CDR3 consists of 13 residues. V lost 8 bases to trimming and J lost 7 bases, with 14 bases between them. CDR1 is KGHSH, CDR2 LQKENI, per germline. In nucleotides, the CDR3 is TGTGCCAGCACCCGAGGGGAGTTCGGGGAGCTGTTTTTT. Amino acid sequence: CASTRGEFGELFF.

This clone was observed a single time. This sequence joins TRBV27 and TRBJ1-1, with D hard to call. In germline, CDR1 is MNHEY, CDR2 SMNVEV (reference sequence). Trimming removed 4 bases at V and 5 bases at J, with 14 bases between. CDR3 length: 14 amino acids. In DNA form, the CDR3 reads TGTGCCAGCAGTTCGGGCCGCCTCGGTACTGAAGCTTTCTTT. Translating it yields CASSSGRLGTEAFF.

The chain combines TRBV7-2 with TRBJ2-7; 7 bases map to TRBD1. CDR1 is SGHTA, CDR2 FQGNSA, per germline. This CDR3 has 15 residues. Trimming took 5 bases from V and 1 from J; bases not matched to a gene: 8. As DNA, the CDR3 is TGTGCCAGCAGCGAGGGACAGCCAACTTCCTACGAGCAGTACTTC. Its protein product is CASSEGQPTSYEQYF. Full variable domain (rest looked up from reference TRBV7-2 and TRBJ2-7): GAGVSQSPSNKVTEKGKDVELRCDPISGHTALYWYRQSLGQGLEFLIYFQGNSAPDKSGLPSDRFSAERTGGSVSTLTIQRTQQEDSAVYLCASSEGQPTSYEQYFGPGTRLTVT.

This chain joins TRBV30 and TRBJ1-1, with D unresolved. This CDR3 contains 13 residues. From germline, CDR1 is GTSNPN and CDR2 SVGIG (reference sequence). The V gene lost 2 bases and the J gene lost 1 base, with 8 bases spanning the gap. The CDR3 loop is CAWSKYRNTEAFF. CDR3 nucleotides: TGTGCCTGGAGTAAATACAGGAACACTGAAGCTTTCTTT.

The V call is TRBV25-1, the J call TRBJ2-1, with unresolved D. The CDR3 consists of 14 residues. CDR1 MGHDK and CDR2 SYGVNS come from the germline V gene. Deletions cut 2 bases from V and 5 bases from J, with 10 bases between. The CDR3: CASSEPGPHNEQFF. In DNA, the CDR3 is TGTGCCAGCAGTGAACCTGGCCCCCACAATGAGCAGTTCTTC. Full variable domain (outside the CDR3, taken from reference TRBV25-1 and TRBJ2-1): EADIYQTPRYLVIGTGKKITLECSQTMGHDKMYWYQQDPGMELHLIHYSYGVNSTEKGDLSSESTVSRIRTEHFPLTLESARPSHTSQYLCASSEPGPHNEQFFGPGTRLTVL.

The chain couples TRBV4-2 to TRBJ1-5; TRBD1 aligns across 7 bases. Germline V gene lookup returns CDR1 LGHNA and CDR2 YNFKEQ. The CDR3 consists of 15 residues. V shed 4 bases, J shed 2 bases, and the junction held 5 bases outside the gene matches. CDR3 nucleotide sequence: TGTGCCAGCAGCCGCGACAGGGAGGGCAATCAGCCCCAGCATTTT. Its translation is CASSRDREGNQPQHF.